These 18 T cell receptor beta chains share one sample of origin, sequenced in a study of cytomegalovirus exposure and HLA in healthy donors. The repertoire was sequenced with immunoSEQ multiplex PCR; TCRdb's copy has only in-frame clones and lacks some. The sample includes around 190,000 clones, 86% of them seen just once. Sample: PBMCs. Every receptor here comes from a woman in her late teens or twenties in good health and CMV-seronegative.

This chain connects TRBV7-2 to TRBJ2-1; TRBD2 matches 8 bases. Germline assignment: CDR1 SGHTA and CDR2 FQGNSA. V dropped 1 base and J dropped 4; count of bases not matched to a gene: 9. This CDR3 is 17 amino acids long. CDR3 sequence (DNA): TGTGCCAGCAGCTTAGGTCGCAGCGGGGGAGGGTACAATGAGCAGTTCTTC. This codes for CASSLGRSGGGYNEQFF.

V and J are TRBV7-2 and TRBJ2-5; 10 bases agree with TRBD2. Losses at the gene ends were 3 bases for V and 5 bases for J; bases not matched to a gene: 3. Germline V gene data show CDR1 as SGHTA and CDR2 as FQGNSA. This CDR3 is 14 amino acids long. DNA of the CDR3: TGTGCCAGCAGCTTTCTAGCGGGAGTGGAGACCCAGTACTTC. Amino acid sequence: CASSFLAGVETQYF.

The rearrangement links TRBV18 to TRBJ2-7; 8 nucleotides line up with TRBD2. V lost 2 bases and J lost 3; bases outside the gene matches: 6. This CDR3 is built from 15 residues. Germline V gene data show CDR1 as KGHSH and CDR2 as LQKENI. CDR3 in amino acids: CASSPKAGGDYEQYF. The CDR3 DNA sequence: TGTGCCAGCTCACCAAAGGCGGGGGGCGACTACGAGCAGTACTTC.

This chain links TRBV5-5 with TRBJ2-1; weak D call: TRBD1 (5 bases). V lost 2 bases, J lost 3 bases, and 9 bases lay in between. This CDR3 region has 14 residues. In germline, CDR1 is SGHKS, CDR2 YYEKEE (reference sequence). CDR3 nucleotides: TGTGCCAGCAGCTTAGTCAGGGTCTACAATGAGCAGTTCTTC. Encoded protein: CASSLVRVYNEQFF. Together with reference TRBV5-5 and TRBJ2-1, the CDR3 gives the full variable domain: DAGVTQSPTHLIKTRGQQVTLRCSPISGHKSVSWYQQVLGQGPQFIFQYYEKEERGRGNFPDRFSARQFPNYSSELNVNALLLGDSALYLCASSLVRVYNEQFFGPGTRLTVL.

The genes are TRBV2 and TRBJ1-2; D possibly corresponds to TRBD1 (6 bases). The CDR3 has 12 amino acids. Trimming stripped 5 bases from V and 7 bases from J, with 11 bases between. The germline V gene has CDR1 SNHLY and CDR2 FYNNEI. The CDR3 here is CASSSQGSGYTF. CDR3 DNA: TGTGCCAGCAGTTCCCAGGGGTCTGGCTACACCTTC.

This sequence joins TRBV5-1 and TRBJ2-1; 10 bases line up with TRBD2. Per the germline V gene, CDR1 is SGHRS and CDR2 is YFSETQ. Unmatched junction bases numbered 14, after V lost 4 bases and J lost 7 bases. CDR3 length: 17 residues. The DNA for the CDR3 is TGCGCCAGCAGCCTGGGGGGGCTAGCGGGAGTAGGAAATGAGCAGTTCTTC. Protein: CASSLGGLAGVGNEQFF.

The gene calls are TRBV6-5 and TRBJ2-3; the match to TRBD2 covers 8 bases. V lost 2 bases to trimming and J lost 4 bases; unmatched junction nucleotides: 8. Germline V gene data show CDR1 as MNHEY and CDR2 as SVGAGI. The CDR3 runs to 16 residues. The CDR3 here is CASSYRTSSSADTQYF. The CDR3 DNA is TGTGCCAGCAGTTACCGGACTAGCAGTAGCGCAGATACGCAGTATTTT.

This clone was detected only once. CDR3: CASSPGTGGLGGSYNEQFF. The CDR3 nucleotides read TGTGCCAGCAGTCCCGGGACAGGTGGACTTGGGGGCTCCTACAATGAGCAGTTCTTC. V and J are TRBV6-4 and TRBJ2-1; 8 bases agree with TRBD1. CDR3 size: 19 residues. Germline CDR1 reads MRHNA; CDR2 reads SNTAGT. J lost 0 bases, V lost 5 bases, and 15 bases had no gene match.

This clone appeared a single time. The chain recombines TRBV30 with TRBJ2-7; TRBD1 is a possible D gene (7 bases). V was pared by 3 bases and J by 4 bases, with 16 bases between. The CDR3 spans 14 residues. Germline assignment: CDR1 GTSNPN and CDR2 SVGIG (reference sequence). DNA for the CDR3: TGTGCCTGGAGCCGGGGACTCAGGGGGTACGAGCAGTACTTC. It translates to CAWSRGLRGYEQYF.

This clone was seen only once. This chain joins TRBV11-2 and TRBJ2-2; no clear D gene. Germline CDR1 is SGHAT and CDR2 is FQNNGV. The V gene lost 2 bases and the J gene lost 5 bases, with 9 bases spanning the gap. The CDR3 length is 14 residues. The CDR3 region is CASSLSSGTGELFF. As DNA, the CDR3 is TGTGCCAGCAGCTTATCCTCCGGGACCGGGGAGCTGTTTTTT.

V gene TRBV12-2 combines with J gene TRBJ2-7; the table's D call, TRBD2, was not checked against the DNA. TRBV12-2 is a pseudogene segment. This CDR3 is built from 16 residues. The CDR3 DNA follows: TGTGCAAGTCGCTCGGGACTAGCGGGTATAGCCTACGAGCAGTACTTC. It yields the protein CASRSGLAGIAYEQYF.

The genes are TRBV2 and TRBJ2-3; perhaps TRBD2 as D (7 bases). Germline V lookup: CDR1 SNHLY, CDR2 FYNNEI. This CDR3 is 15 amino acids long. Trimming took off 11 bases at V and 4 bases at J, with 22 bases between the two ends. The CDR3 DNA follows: TGTGCCTTAGGGGGGGGTCAGTCCCGCCCAGATACGCAGTATTTT. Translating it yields CALGGGQSRPDTQYF.

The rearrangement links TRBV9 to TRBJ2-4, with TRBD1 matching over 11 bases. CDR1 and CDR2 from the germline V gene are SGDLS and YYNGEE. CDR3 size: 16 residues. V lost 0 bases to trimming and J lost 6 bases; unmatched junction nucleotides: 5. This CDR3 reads CASSVAGGTGGNIQYF. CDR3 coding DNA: TGTGCCAGCAGCGTAGCTGGGGGGACAGGGGGAAACATTCAGTACTTC.

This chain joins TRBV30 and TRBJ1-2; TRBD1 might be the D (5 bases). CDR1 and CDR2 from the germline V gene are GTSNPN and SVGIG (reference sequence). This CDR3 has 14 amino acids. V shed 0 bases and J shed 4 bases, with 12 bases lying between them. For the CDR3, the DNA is TGTGCCTGGAGTGTAAGCCGGGGACTCTATGGCTACACCTTC. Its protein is CAWSVSRGLYGYTF.

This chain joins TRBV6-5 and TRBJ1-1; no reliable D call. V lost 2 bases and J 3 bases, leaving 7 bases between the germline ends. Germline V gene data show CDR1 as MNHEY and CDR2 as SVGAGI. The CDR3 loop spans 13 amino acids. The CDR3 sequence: CASSYAADTEAFF. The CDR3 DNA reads TGTGCCAGCAGTTACGCGGCGGACACTGAAGCTTTCTTT.

The CDR3 protein is CASSSQRRGPSGRRIGELFF. In DNA form, the CDR3 reads TGTGCCAGTAGTTCACAGAGGAGGGGCCCTAGCGGGAGGCGAATCGGGGAGCTGTTTTTT. The V call is TRBV19, the J call TRBJ2-2; 11 bases line up with TRBD2. The germline gives CDR1 LNHDA, CDR2 SQIVND (reference sequence). J lost 7 bases, V lost 5 bases, and 21 bases had no gene match. CDR3 length equals 20 residues.

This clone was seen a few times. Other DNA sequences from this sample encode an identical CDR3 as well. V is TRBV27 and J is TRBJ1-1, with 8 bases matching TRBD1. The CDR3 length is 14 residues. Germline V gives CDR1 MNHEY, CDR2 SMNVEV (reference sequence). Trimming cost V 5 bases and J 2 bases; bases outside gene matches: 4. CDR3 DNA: TGTGCCAGCAGTCTCGGACAGGGCAACACTGAAGCTTTCTTT. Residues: CASSLGQGNTEAFF.

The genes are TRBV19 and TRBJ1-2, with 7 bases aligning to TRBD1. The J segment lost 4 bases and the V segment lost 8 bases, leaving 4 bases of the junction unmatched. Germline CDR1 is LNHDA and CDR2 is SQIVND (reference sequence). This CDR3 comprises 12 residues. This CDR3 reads CASRDRVYGYTF. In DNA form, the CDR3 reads TGTGCCAGTCGGGACAGAGTCTATGGCTACACCTTC. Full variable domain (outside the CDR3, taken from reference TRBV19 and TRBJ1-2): DGGITQSPKYLFRKEGQNVTLSCEQNLNHDAMYWYRQDPGQGLRLIYYSQIVNDFQKGDIAEGYSVSREKKESFPLTVTSAQKNPTAFYLCASRDRVYGYTFGSGTRLTVV.